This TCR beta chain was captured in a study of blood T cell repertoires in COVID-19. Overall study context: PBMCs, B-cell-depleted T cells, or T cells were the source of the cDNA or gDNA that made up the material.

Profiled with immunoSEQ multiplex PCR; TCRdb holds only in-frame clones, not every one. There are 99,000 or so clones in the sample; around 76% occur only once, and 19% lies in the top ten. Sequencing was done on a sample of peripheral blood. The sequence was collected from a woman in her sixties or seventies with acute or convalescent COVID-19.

The CDR3 region has the DNA TGTGCCAGCAGCCAAGTCCGGACAGGGGTTGAAAAACTGTTTTTT. Residues: CASSQVRTGVEKLFF. The rearrangement uses TRBV14 and TRBJ1-4; 9 bases fit TRBD1. The junction had 4 bases not matched to a gene; V was cut back by 1 base and J by 7 bases. Per the germline V gene, CDR1 is SGHDN and CDR2 is FVKESK. The CDR3 consists of 15 residues.